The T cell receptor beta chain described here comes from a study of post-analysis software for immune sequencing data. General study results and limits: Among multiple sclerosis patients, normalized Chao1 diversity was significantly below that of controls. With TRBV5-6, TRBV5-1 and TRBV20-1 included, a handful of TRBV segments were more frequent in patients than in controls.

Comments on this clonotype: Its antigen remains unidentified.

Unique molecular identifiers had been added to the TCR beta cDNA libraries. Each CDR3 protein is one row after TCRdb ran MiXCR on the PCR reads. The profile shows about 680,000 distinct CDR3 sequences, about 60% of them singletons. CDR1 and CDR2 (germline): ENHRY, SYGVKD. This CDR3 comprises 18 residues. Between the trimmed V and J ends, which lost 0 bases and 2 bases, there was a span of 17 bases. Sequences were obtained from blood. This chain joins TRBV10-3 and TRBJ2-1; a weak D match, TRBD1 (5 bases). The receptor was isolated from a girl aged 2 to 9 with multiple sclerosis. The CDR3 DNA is TGTGCCATCAGTGAGTCGACGGGCCTCAGGGCTCCCTACAATGAGCAGTTCTTC. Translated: CAISESTGLRAPYNEQFF.